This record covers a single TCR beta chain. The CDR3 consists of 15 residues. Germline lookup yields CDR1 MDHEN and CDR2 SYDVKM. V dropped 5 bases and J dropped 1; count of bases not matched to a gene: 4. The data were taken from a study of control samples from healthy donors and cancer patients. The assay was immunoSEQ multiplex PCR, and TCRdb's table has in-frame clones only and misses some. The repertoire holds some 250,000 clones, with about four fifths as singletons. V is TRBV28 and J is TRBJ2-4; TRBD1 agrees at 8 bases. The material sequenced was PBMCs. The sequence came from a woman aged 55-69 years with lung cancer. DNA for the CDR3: TGTGCCAGCAGTAAAACAGGGGGGGCCAAAAACATTCAGTACTTC. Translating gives CASSKTGGAKNIQYF. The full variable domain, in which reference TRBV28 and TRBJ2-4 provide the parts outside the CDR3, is DVKVTQSSRYLVKRTGEKVFLECVQDMDHENMFWYRQDPGLGLRLIYFSYDVKMKEKGDIPEGYSVSREKKERFSLILESASTNQTSMYLCASSKTGGAKNIQYFGAGTRLSVL.